The 4 T cell receptor beta chains listed next were all sequenced from one sample in a study of low-dose radiotherapy and immunotherapy resistance in tumors (dated by TCRdb to 2021 to 2024). First-strand cDNA was synthesized using Superscript III and a set of TRAV- and TRBV-specific primers, so that both TCRalpha and TCRbeta chains were covered. An approximately 19-cycle PCR with Phusion amplified the TCRs, pairing a constant-region primer with the adapter that was attached to the V primers. TCRdb cleaned the public reads at Q25 with fastp, built clones with MiXCR and kept in-frame beta chains. CDR3 protein sequences are deduplicated, and each keeps its most common genes and DNA. A total of 12,000 to 15,000 distinct CDR3 sequences appear in this sample, 75% of them only once. 4% to 5.5% of the sample goes to the ten largest clones. All receptors come from a human donor with advanced metastatic prostate, ovarian, gallbladder or colorectal cancer (not recorded which). This table probably holds off-target reads from a library built for another chain.

Only a few counts were recorded for this clonotype. The chain uses TRBV12-3 or TRBV12-4 and TRBJ2-1; 7 bases are shared with TRBD2. The CDR3 length is 15 residues. Trimming cost V 3 bases and J 0 bases; bases outside gene matches: 2. CDR3 coding DNA: TGTGCCAGCAGTTTGGGCGGGGGCTCCTACAATGAGCAGTTCTTC. As protein: CASSLGGGSYNEQFF.

The chain joins TRBV30 to TRBJ1-2, with 7 bases lining up with TRBD1. The V and J ends lost 0 bases and 7 bases, in that order; junction bases with no gene match: 8. Germline lookup yields CDR1 GTSNPN and CDR2 SVGIG (reference sequence). This CDR3 is 14 amino acids long. In nucleotides, the CDR3 is TGTGCCTGGAGTGTAGGGCAGGGGGTTCGTGGCTACACCTTC. It yields the protein CAWSVGQGVRGYTF. Drawing the rest from reference TRBV30 and TRBJ1-2, the complete variable domain is SQTIHQWPATLVQPVGSPLSLECTVEGTSNPNLYWYRQAAGRGLQLLFYSVGIGQISSEVPQNLSASRPQDRQFILSSKKLLLSDSGFYLCAWSVGQGVRGYTFGSGTRLTVV.

This clonotype was recorded once. This chain uses TRBV11-2 with TRBJ1-3; D gene uncertain. This CDR3 is 14 amino acids long. V lost 2 bases and J lost 3, with 8 bases in between. CDR1 SGHAT and CDR2 FQNNGV come from the germline V gene. CDR3 in amino acids: CASSLSSGGNTIYF. Written as DNA, the CDR3 is TGTGCCAGCAGCTTAAGCTCAGGTGGAAACACCATATATTTT.

This clonotype was seen a handful of times. This chain links TRBV2 with TRBJ1-1, with D unclear. Germline V gene data show CDR1 as SNHLY and CDR2 as FYNNEI. The V gene lost 2 bases and the J gene lost 1 base, with 11 bases spanning the gap. CDR3 size: 15 residues. CDR3 in DNA: TGTGCCAGCAGTGAAATGGGGTTCGGGAACACTGAAGCTTTCTTT. Translated: CASSEMGFGNTEAFF.